Reported below is one T cell receptor beta chain. Its antigen is still unknown. Clones were sequenced by immunoSEQ multiplex PCR, and TCRdb holds only the in-frame ones, with some missing. The data contain approximately 71,000 clones, just under 95% of them singletons. Germline CDR1 reads LNHDA; CDR2 reads SQIVND (reference sequence). The CDR3 runs 16 residues. The ends lost 7 bases at V and 3 bases at J; junction bases unmatched: 12. Patients were ruled out by autoimmune disease history or systemic immunosuppression. The sample originates from a study of OX40 agonist ivuxolimab in advanced cancers. Study-wide context: The patients received agonistic anti-OX40 (CD134) antibody ivuxolimab. Those enrolled were approximately 83% male, with a mean age of about 66 years and ages from 23 to 79.

Overall study findings and caveats: Expanded clones were, on average, more numerous among CD8+ T cells than CD4+.

The source was CD4+ or CD8+ T cells sorted from blood, collected in a trial of the OX40 agonist ivuxolimab. The origin of this receptor is an adult with an advanced solid tumor such as melanoma, head and neck, liver or kidney cancer. The rearrangement joins TRBV19 to TRBJ1-5; 7 positions agree with TRBD1. Here the CDR3 DNA reads TGTGCCAGTATAGGGGGCGGGGCAGCGTCCAATCAGCCCCAGCATTTT. This sequence encodes CASIGGGAASNQPQHF.